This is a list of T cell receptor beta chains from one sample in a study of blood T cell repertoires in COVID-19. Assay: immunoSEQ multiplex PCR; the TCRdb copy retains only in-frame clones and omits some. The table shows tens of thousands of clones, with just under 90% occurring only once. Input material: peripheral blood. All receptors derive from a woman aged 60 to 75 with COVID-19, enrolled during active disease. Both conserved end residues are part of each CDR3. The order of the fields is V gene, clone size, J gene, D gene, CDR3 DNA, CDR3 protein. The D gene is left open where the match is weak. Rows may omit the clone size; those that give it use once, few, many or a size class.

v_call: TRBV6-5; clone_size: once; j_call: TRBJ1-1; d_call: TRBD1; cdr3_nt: TGTGCCAGCAGTCTCGACAGGGTGAACACTGAAGCTTTCTTT; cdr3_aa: CASSLDRVNTEAFF
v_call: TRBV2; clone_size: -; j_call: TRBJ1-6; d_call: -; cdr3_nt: TGTGCCAGCACCGGACAGTCGGTTTCACCCCTCCACTTT; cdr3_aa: CASTGQSVSPLHF
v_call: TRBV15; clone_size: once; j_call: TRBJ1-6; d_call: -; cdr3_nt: TGTGCCACCAGCAGAGATAATCGAGTTTCACCCCTCCACTTT; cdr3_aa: CATSRDNRVSPLHF
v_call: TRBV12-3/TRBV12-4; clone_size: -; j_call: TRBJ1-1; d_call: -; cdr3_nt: TGTGCCAGCAGTCTACAGGAGGAAGCTTTCTTT; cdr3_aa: CASSLQEEAFF
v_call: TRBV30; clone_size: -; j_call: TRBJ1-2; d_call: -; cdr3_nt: TGTGCCTGGAGTCAGGGTGACTATGGCTACACCTTC; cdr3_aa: CAWSQGDYGYTF
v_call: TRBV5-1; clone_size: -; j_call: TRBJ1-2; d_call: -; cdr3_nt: TGCGCCAGCAGCTTGGGAGGAGGGGACGGCTATGGCTACACCTTC; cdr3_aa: CASSLGGGDGYGYTF
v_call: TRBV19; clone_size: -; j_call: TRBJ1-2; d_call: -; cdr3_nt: TGTGCCAGTGCAGGGCAGAGAGATTTTCCCTATGGCTACACCTTC; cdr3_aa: CASAGQRDFPYGYTF
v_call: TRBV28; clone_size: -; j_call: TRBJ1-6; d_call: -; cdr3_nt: TGTGCCAGCAGTTTAAACGGAGCCAATAATTCACCCCTCCACTTT; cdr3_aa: CASSLNGANNSPLHF
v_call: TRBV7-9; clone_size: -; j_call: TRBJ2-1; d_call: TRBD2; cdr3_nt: TGTGCCAGCAGCCGAGGGACTAGCGGGACCTTGTTCTTC; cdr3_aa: CASSRGTSGTLFF
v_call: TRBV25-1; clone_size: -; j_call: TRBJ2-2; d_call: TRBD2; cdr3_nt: TGTGCCTATCCCAATGGGCTAGCGGGAGGCGGGGAGCTGTTTTTT; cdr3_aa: CAYPNGLAGGGELFF
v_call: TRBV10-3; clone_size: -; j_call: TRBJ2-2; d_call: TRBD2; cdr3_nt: TGTGCCATCCCTAGCGGGAGGCCCGGGGAGCTGTTTTTT; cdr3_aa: CAIPSGRPGELFF